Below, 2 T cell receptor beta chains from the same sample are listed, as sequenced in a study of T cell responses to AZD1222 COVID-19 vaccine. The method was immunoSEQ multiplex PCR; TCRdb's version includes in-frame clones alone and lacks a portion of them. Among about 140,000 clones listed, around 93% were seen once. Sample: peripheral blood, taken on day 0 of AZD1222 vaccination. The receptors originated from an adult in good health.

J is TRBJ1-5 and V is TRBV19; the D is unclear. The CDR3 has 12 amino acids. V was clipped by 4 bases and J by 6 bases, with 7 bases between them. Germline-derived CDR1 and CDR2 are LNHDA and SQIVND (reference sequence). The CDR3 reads CASSRRLQPQHF. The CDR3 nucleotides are TGTGCCAGTAGTAGACGGCTTCAGCCCCAGCATTTT.

Here the CDR3 reads CASSLDRGLADTQYF. The CDR3 coding sequence is TGTGCCAGCAGCTTAGACAGGGGGCTGGCAGATACGCAGTATTTT. This rearrangement joins TRBV7-3 to TRBJ2-3, with 10 bases matching TRBD1. The CDR3 is 15 residues long. V lost 2 bases and J lost 4; bases outside the gene matches: 3. CDR1 and CDR2 from the germline V gene are SGHTA and FQGTGA.